Listed below are T cell receptor beta chains from one sample, sequenced in a study of T cell changes during pregnancy in multiple sclerosis. Profiled with immunoSEQ multiplex PCR; TCRdb holds only in-frame clones, not every one. The sample comprises tens of thousands of clones, approximately 90% of which are singletons, and 0.15% to 0.2% rests with the top ten. Source: CD4+ T cells from peripheral blood mononuclear cells, taken in the second trimester of pregnancy. Receptor source: a female donor with multiple sclerosis, enrolled in a pregnancy study. Each CDR3 is given with its conserved first and last residue. The order of the fields is CDR3 protein, CDR3 DNA, D gene, V gene, clone size, J gene. The D gene is left open where the match is weak. Size is omitted from some rows. Given values are once, few, many or a class for expanded clones.

CDR3 protein: CSVQGTYEQYF
CDR3 DNA: TGCAGCGTCCAGGGAACCTACGAGCAGTACTTC
D gene: NA
V gene: TRBV29-1
clone size: NA
J gene: TRBJ2-7

CDR3 protein: CASSRQGGNEQYF
CDR3 DNA: TGCGCCAGCAGTCGACAGGGGGGGAACGAGCAGTACTTC
D gene: TRBD1
V gene: TRBV5-1
clone size: NA
J gene: TRBJ2-7

CDR3 protein: CASSTRGYSTDTQYF
CDR3 DNA: TGTGCCAGCAGCACTCGGGGATATAGCACAGATACGCAGTATTTT
D gene: NA
V gene: TRBV14
clone size: NA
J gene: TRBJ2-3

CDR3 protein: CASTPKVSLSNQPQHF
CDR3 DNA: TGTGCCAGCACCCCGAAGGTTAGCTTGAGCAATCAGCCCCAGCATTTT
D gene: NA
V gene: TRBV13
clone size: NA
J gene: TRBJ1-5

CDR3 protein: CAWAAPDLAYNSPLHF
CDR3 DNA: TGTGCCTGGGCAGCCCCCGACCTAGCTTATAATTCACCCCTCCACTTT
D gene: NA
V gene: TRBV30
clone size: NA
J gene: TRBJ1-6

CDR3 protein: CASSQGQGSPEYEQYF
CDR3 DNA: TGTGCCAGCAGCCAGGGACAGGGGTCCCCAGAGTACGAGCAGTACTTC
D gene: TRBD1
V gene: TRBV4-2
clone size: NA
J gene: TRBJ2-7

CDR3 protein: CASSFQGNLETQYF
CDR3 DNA: TGTGCCAGCAGCTTCCAGGGGAACTTAGAGACCCAGTACTTC
D gene: NA
V gene: TRBV7-7
clone size: NA
J gene: TRBJ2-5

CDR3 protein: CASSEYSDRNTEAFF
CDR3 DNA: TGTGCCAGCAGTGAGTACTCCGACAGGAACACTGAAGCTTTCTTT
D gene: NA
V gene: TRBV2
clone size: few
J gene: TRBJ1-1

CDR3 protein: CASSYEKYNEQFF
CDR3 DNA: TGTGCCAGCAGTTACGAGAAATACAATGAGCAGTTCTTC
D gene: NA
V gene: TRBV6-6
clone size: once
J gene: TRBJ2-1

CDR3 protein: CASRTGGQETQYF
CDR3 DNA: TGTGCCAGCAGGACAGGGGGCCAAGAGACCCAGTACTTC
D gene: TRBD1
V gene: TRBV6-1
clone size: NA
J gene: TRBJ2-5

CDR3 protein: CSARRPLPGDTQYF
CDR3 DNA: TGCAGCGCCCGCAGACCCTTGCCCGGGGATACGCAGTATTTT
D gene: NA
V gene: TRBV29-1
clone size: NA
J gene: TRBJ2-3